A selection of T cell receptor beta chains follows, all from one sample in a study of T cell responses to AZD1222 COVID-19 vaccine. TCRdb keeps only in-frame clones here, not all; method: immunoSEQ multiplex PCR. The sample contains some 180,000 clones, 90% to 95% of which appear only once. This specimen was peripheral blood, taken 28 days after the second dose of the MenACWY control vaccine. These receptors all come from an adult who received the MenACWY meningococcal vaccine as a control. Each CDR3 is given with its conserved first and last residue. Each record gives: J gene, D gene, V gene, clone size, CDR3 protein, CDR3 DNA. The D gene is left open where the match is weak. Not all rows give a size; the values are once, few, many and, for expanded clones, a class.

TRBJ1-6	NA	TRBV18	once	CASSTGTINSPLHF	TGTGCCAGCTCAACCGGGACGATAAATTCACCCCTCCACTTT
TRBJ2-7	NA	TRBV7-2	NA	CASSLAGADYEQYF	TGTGCCAGCAGCTTAGCGGGGGCGGATTACGAGCAGTACTTC
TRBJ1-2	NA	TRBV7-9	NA	CASSPNEGMRGYTF	TGTGCCAGCAGCCCCAATGAGGGGATGAGAGGCTACACCTTC
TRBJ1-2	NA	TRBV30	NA	CAWSTPGLPRYGYTF	TGTGCCTGGAGTACCCCAGGCCTCCCCCGCTATGGCTACACCTTC
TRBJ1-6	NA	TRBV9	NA	CASSVGSNSPLHF	TGTGCCAGCAGCGTTGGCAGTAATTCACCCCTCCACTTT
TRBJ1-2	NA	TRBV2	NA	CASSALGLAGGYTF	TGTGCCAGCAGTGCCCTTGGACTGGCGGGTGGCTACACCTTC
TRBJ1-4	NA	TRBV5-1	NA	CASSPRSGQRLTNEKLFF	TGCGCCAGCAGCCCCCGTTCCGGCCAGAGGTTAACTAATGAAAAACTGTTTTTT
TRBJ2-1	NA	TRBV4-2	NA	CASSQDSGAPYNEQFF	TGTGCCAGCAGCCAAGATTCAGGGGCCCCCTACAATGAGCAGTTCTTC
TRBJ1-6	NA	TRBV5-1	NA	CASSLEWGHGSPLHF	TGCGCCAGCAGCTTGGAATGGGGGCACGGTTCACCCCTCCACTTT
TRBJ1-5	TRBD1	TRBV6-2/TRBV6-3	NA	CASSITGTGYQPQHF	TGTGCCAGCAGTATAACCGGGACAGGGTACCAGCCCCAGCATTTT
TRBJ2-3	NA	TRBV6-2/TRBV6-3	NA	CASSYRLVGTDTQYF	TGTGCCAGCAGTTACCGGCTAGTCGGGACAGATACGCAGTATTTT
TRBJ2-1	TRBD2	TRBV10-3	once	CAISDSGTSGNEQFF	TGTGCCATCAGTGACTCGGGGACTAGCGGCAATGAGCAGTTCTTC
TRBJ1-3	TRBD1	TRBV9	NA	CASGTGIENTIYF	TGTGCGTCCGGGACAGGGATAGAAAACACCATATATTTT
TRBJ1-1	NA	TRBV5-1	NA	CASSLELNTEAFF	TGCGCCAGCAGCTTGGAGTTAAACACTGAAGCTTTCTTT
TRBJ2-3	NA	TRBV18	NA	CASSPSTDTQYF	TGTGCCAGCTCACCGAGCACAGATACGCAGTATTTT
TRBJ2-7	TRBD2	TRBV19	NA	CASSQRGASSYEQYF	TGTGCCAGTAGTCAGCGGGGGGCCAGCTCCTACGAGCAGTACTTC
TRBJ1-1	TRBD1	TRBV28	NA	CASSSPQGPNTEAFF	TGTGCCAGCAGTTCCCCACAGGGGCCGAACACTGAAGCTTTCTTT
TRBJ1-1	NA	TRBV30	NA	CAWTQDANTEAFF	TGTGCCTGGACGCAGGACGCGAACACTGAAGCTTTCTTT
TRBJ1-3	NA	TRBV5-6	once	CASSRSGNTIYF	TGTGCCAGCAGCCGATCTGGAAACACCATATATTTT
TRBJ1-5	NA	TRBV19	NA	CASIQGHNQPQHF	TGTGCCAGTATACAGGGCCACAATCAGCCCCAGCATTTT
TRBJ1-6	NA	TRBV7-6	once	CASSPNQGRVYNSPLHF	TGTGCCAGCAGTCCAAATCAGGGGAGGGTTTATAATTCACCCCTCCACTTT
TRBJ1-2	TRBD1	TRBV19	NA	CATWTGMWTSYGYTF	TGTGCCACTTGGACAGGGATGTGGACCTCGTATGGCTACACCTTC
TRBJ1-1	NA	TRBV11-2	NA	CAPDSPNTEAFF	TGTGCTCCGGACAGCCCGAACACTGAAGCTTTCTTT
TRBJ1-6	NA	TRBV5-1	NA	CASSLNTNSPLHF	TGCGCCAGCAGCTTAAACACCAATTCACCCCTCCACTTT
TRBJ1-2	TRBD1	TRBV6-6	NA	CASSLTGGDYGYTF	TGTGCCAGCAGTCTGACAGGGGGCGACTATGGCTACACCTTC
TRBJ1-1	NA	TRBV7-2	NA	CASSLTRDGNTEAFF	TGTGCCAGCAGCTTAACCCGGGACGGGAACACTGAAGCTTTCTTT
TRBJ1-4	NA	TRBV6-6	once	CASSKGGANEKLFF	TGTGCCAGCAGCAAAGGGGGGGCTAATGAAAAACTGTTTTTT
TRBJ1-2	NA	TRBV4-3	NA	CASSQDSFQGDGYTF	TGCGCCAGCAGCCAAGACAGTTTCCAGGGTGATGGCTACACCTTC
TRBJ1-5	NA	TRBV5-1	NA	CASSLAGDQPQHF	TGCGCCAGCAGCTTGGCCGGAGATCAGCCCCAGCATTTT
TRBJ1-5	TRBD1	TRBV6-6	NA	CASNTGTGSDQPQHF	TGTGCCAGCAATACCGGGACAGGGAGCGATCAGCCCCAGCATTTT
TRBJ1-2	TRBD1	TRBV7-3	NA	CASSAQGNYGYTF	TGTGCCAGCAGCGCACAGGGGAACTATGGCTACACCTTC
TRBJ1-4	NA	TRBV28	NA	CASSSYGDPTNEKLFF	TGTGCCAGCAGTTCCTACGGGGATCCAACTAATGAAAAACTGTTTTTT
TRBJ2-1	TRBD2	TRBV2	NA	CASSRSTSGGRDEQFF	TGTGCCAGCAGCCGATCGACTAGCGGGGGGCGGGATGAGCAGTTCTTC
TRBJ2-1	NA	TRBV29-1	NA	CSVNPRVGGRGEQFF	TGCAGCGTTAATCCCAGGGTTGGGGGCCGGGGTGAGCAGTTCTTC
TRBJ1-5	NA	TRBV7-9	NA	CASSPPGVEGNQPQHF	TGTGCCAGCAGCCCCCCGGGGGTGGAGGGCAATCAGCCCCAGCATTTT
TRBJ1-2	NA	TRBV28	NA	CASSSGVSYGYTF	TGTGCCAGCAGCTCCGGGGTTAGCTATGGCTACACCTTC
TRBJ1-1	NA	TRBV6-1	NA	CASSEWVGGNTEAFF	TGTGCCAGCAGTGAATGGGTAGGGGGGAACACTGAAGCTTTCTTT
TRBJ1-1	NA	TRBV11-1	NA	CASEGRTLFTEAFF	TGTGCCAGCGAGGGGCGGACCCTTTTCACTGAAGCTTTCTTT
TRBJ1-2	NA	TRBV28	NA	CASSSSGTLDGYTF	NA
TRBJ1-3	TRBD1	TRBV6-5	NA	CATGTGPGNTIYF	TGTGCCACCGGGACAGGTCCTGGAAACACCATATATTTT
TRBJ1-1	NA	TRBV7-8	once	CASSLIQNTEAFF	TGTGCCAGCAGCTTAATTCAGAACACTGAAGCTTTCTTT
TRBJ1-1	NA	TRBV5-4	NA	CASSLDNTEAFF	TGTGCCAGCAGCTTGGACAACACTGAAGCTTTCTTT
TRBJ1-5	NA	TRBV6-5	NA	CASSFQGYNQPQHF	TGTGCCAGCAGTTTCCAGGGCTACAATCAGCCCCAGCATTTT
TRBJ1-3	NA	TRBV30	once	CAWKGQALSGNTIYF	TGTGCCTGGAAGGGCCAGGCCCTCTCTGGAAACACCATATATTTT
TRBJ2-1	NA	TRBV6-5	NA	CASTSTRVHNEQFF	TGTGCCAGCACCTCCACCAGGGTCCACAATGAGCAGTTCTTC
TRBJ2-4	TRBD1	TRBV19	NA	CASSRTGGADLAKNIQYF	TGTGCCAGTAGCCGGACAGGGGGCGCGGATTTAGCCAAAAACATTCAGTACTTC
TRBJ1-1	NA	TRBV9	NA	CASSERPGRTTEAFF	TGTGCCAGCAGCGAAAGACCGGGGCGGACTACTGAAGCTTTCTTT
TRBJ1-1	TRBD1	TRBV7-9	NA	CAGGQGNTEAFF	TGTGCCGGGGGACAGGGTAACACTGAAGCTTTCTTT